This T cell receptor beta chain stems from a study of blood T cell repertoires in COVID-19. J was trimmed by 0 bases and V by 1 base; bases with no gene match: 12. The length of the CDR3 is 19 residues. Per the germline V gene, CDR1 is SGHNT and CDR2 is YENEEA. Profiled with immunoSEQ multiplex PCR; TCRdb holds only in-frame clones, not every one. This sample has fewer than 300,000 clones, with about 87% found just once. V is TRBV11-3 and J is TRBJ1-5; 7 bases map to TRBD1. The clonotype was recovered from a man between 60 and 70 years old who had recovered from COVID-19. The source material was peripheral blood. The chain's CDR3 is CASSLVVGQACYSNQPQHF. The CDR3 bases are TGTGCCAGCAGCTTAGTTGTAGGACAGGCATGTTATAGCAATCAGCCCCAGCATTTT.